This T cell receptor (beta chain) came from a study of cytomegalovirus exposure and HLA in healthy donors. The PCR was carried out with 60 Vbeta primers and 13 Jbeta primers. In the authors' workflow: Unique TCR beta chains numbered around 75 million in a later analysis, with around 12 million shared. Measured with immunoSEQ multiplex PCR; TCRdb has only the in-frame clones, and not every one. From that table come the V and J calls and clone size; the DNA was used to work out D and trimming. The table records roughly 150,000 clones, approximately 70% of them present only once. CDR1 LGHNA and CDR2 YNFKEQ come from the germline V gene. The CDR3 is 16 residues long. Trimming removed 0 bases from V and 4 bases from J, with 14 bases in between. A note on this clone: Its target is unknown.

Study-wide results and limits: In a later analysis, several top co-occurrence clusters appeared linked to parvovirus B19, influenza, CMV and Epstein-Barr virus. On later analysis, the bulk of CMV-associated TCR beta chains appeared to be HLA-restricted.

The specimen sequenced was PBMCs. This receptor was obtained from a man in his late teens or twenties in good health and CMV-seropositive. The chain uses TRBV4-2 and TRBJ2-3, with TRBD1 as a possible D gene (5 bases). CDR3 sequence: CASSQELRVGADTQYF. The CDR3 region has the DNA TGTGCCAGCAGCCAAGAACTAAGGGTAGGGGCAGATACGCAGTATTTT.